This T cell receptor (beta chain) was obtained from a study of kidney transplant recipient with SARS-CoV-2 infection. The CDR3 covers 17 residues. TCRdb processed the reads anew with MiXCR; each CDR3 protein has one entry. The sample has approximately 250,000 distinct CDR3 sequences; 25% to 30% are singletons. The chain joins TRBV21-1 to TRBJ2-3. TRBV21-1 is an annotated pseudogene. The origin of this receptor is a male patient aged 30 to 40 who had COVID-19 and was a kidney transplant recipient. The graft donor may have contributed some T cells. The sample was a blood sample, taken at baseline and on day 111 from a kidney transplant recipient. CDR3 loop: CASRSVIATVMQDTQYF. CDR3 sequence (DNA): TGTGCCAGCAGATCGGTTATAGCTACAGTCATGCAAGATACGCAGTATTTT.